Each of the 4 T cell receptor beta chains below was sequenced from the same sample in a study of T cell responses to AZD1222 COVID-19 vaccine. Sequencing used immunoSEQ multiplex PCR; TCRdb keeps in-frame clones, though not all of them. In the table there are some 140,000 clones, around 90% of which are singletons. Sequenced material: peripheral blood, taken 28 days after the second AZD1222 dose. The receptors derive from an adult who received the AZD1222 COVID-19 vaccine.

The CDR3 nucleotides read TGTGCCAGCAGTCTAAGGACAGGCTATGGCTACACCTTC. Its translation: CASSLRTGYGYTF. The chain couples TRBV27 to TRBJ1-2, with 7 bases matching TRBD1. V lost 5 bases to trimming and J lost 4 bases; unmatched junction nucleotides: 4. The CDR3 has 13 amino acids. Germline values: CDR1 MNHEY, CDR2 SMNVEV (reference sequence).

This rearrangement joins TRBV19 to TRBJ1-2, with 8 bases matching TRBD1. This CDR3 is built from 15 residues. V was clipped by 6 bases and J by 8 bases; unmatched bases: 14. Germline V CDR1 and CDR2: LNHDA, SQIVND (reference sequence). CDR3 nucleotide sequence: TGTGCCAGTAGAACCGGGGAAGGACAGGGCCCCGGCTACACCTTC. Its protein is CASRTGEGQGPGYTF. The complete variable domain, with remaining parts taken from reference TRBV19 and TRBJ1-2, reads DGGITQSPKYLFRKEGQNVTLSCEQNLNHDAMYWYRQDPGQGLRLIYYSQIVNDFQKGDIAEGYSVSREKKESFPLTVTSAQKNPTAFYLCASRTGEGQGPGYTFGSGTRLTVV.

The chain joins TRBV3-1 (or the pseudogene TRBV3-2) to TRBJ1-1; no clear D gene. The CDR3 contains 15 residues. The germline CDR1 and CDR2 sequences are LGHDT and YNNKEL (reference sequence). V shed 1 base and J shed 7 bases, with 16 bases lying between them. Written as DNA, the CDR3 is TGTGCCAGCAGCCAAGGGTGGGCCCAAGGAGGTGAAGCTTTCTTT. Its protein product is CASSQGWAQGGEAFF.

This chain connects TRBV3-1 (or the pseudogene TRBV3-2) to TRBJ2-3; D is unresolved. V was pared by 0 bases and J by 1 base, with 20 bases between. Germline loops: CDR1 LGHDT, CDR2 YNNKEL (reference sequence). The CDR3 runs 19 residues. The CDR3 DNA reads as TGTGCCAGCAGCCAAGATAGTGGATCGACCACCGTTGGCACAGATACGCAGTATTTT. Translating it yields CASSQDSGSTTVGTDTQYF.